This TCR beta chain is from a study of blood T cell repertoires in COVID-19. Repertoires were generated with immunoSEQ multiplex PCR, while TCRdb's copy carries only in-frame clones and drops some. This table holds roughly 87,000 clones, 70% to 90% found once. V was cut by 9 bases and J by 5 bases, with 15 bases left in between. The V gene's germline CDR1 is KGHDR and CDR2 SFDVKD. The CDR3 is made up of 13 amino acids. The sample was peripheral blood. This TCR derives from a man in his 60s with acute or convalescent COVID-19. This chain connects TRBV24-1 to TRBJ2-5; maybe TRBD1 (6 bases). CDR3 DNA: TGTGCCACCGGGGGCATTGGGGCCGAGACCCAGTACTTC. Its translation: CATGGIGAETQYF.